These 8 T cell receptor beta chains came from one sample sequenced in a study of a mutant IDH1 vaccine in newly diagnosed glioma. No antigen has been assigned to these receptors. Repertoires were generated with immunoSEQ multiplex PCR, while TCRdb's copy carries only in-frame clones and drops some. This sample has 35,000 to 45,000 clones, with roughly 92% found just once. Time point indicated: week 5, during vaccination. In the vaccine, a single dose held 300 ug of the mutant IDH1 20-mer peptide, along with topical imiquimod. Sequences were derived from PBMCs, sampled from a glioma patient whose treatment included an IDH1 peptide vaccine. All receptors come from a man between 45 and 60 years old with glioma.

This clone was seen only once. The chain uses TRBV30 and TRBJ2-6; weak D call: TRBD1 (5 bases). V lost 7 bases, J lost 2 bases, and 9 bases lay in between. Germline V gives CDR1 GTSNPN, CDR2 SVGIG (reference sequence). There are 13 residues in the CDR3. CDR3 loop: CASLTAGANVLTF. The CDR3 DNA sequence: TGTGCCTCATTGACAGCTGGGGCCAACGTCCTGACTTTC.

The chain carries TRBV4-2 and TRBJ2-7; D may correspond to TRBD1 or TRBD2 (5 bases each). The germline gives CDR1 LGHNA, CDR2 YNFKEQ. The CDR3 has 14 residues. V was shortened by 4 bases and J by 5 bases, with 15 bases between the two germline ends. The CDR3 nucleotides are TGTGCCAGCAGCCGGAGGCAGGGAGAGGACGAGCAGTACTTC. It yields the protein CASSRRQGEDEQYF.

The chain is built from TRBV6-1 and TRBJ2-7; D is ambiguous. Germline values: CDR1 MNHNS, CDR2 SASEGT. The length of the CDR3 is 14 residues. Trimming took 2 bases from V and 0 from J, leaving 8 bases between them. This chain's CDR3 is CASSEYRPSYEQYF. The CDR3 DNA follows: TGTGCCAGCAGTGAATATAGGCCCTCCTACGAGCAGTACTTC.

The chain links TRBV28 to TRBJ1-1, with D possibly TRBD1 on 5 matching bases. The CDR3 runs 15 residues. CDR1 and CDR2 from the germline V gene are MDHEN and SYDVKM. Trimming shortened V by 3 bases and J by 4 bases, and 15 bases separated the two germline ends. As DNA, the CDR3 is TGTGCCAGCAGTTTGATATTCAGGCAGGGCACTGAAGCTTTCTTT. It is translated as CASSLIFRQGTEAFF.

The chain recombines TRBV5-1 with TRBJ1-1; 11 bases map to TRBD1. The trim removed 5 bases at V and 0 bases at J, leaving 6 bases unmatched. The CDR3 spans 16 residues. In germline, CDR1 is SGHRS, CDR2 YFSETQ. CDR3 region: CASSYGTGGMNTEAFF. The CDR3 region has the DNA TGCGCCAGCAGTTACGGGACAGGGGGTATGAACACTGAAGCTTTCTTT.

The chain links TRBV15 to TRBJ2-7; maybe TRBD1 (6 bases). This CDR3 region has 14 residues. The germline V gene encodes CDR1 LNHNV and CDR2 YYDKDF (reference sequence). V lost 4 bases to trimming and J lost 7 bases, with 17 bases between them. The CDR3 region has the DNA TGTGCCACCAGCACAGGGGCTACTCTACGTGAGCAGTACTTC. Its translation is CATSTGATLREQYF.

The chain employs TRBV2 and TRBJ2-5, with 7 nucleotides matching TRBD2. Trimming took 4 bases from V and 5 from J; bases not matched to a gene: 7. The CDR3 runs to 14 residues. CDR1 is SNHLY, CDR2 FYNNEI, per germline. Written as DNA, the CDR3 is TGTGCCAGCAGTGTTAACTGGGGGGGGGAGACCCAGTACTTC. It codes for CASSVNWGGETQYF.

The V gene is TRBV4-1, the J gene TRBJ2-5, with TRBD2 matching over 9 bases. CDR1 and CDR2 from the germline V gene are MGHRA and YSYEKL. The V and J ends lost 0 bases and 7 bases, in that order; junction bases with no gene match: 9. This CDR3 has 16 amino acids. CDR3 amino acids: CASSQDPGSGGGTQYF. CDR3 nucleotide sequence: TGCGCCAGCAGCCAAGATCCGGGTAGCGGGGGAGGGACCCAGTACTTC.